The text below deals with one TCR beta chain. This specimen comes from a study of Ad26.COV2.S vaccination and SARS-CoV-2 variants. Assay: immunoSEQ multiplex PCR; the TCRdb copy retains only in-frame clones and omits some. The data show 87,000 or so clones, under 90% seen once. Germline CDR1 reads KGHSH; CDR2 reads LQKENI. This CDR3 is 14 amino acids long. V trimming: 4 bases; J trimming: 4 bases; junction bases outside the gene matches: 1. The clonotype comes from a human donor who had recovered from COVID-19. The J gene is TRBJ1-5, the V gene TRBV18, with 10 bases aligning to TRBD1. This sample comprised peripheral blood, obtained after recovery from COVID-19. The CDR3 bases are TGTGCCAGCTCACGGGACAGGGGAAATCAGCCCCAGCATTTT. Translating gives CASSRDRGNQPQHF.